Listed below are T cell receptor beta chains from one sample, sequenced in a study of blood T cell repertoires in COVID-19. The protocol was immunoSEQ multiplex PCR, while the TCRdb copy is restricted to in-frame clones and leaves out a portion. The repertoire consists of 65,000 to 90,000 clones, with around 88% occurring once and the leading ten covering 6.5% to 8.5%. Sequencing was done on a sample of peripheral blood. The receptors were gathered from a man aged 25-45 years with acute or convalescent COVID-19. The CDR3 runs from the conserved cysteine through the conserved F or W. The D gene is left open where the match is weak.

>TRBV28|TRBD2
CASSSLDFLAGRHNEQFF
>TRBV20-1|.
CSARVGSQYF
>TRBV19|.
CASSMGSEPIIYNEQFF
>TRBV6-5|.
CATLTGNTEAFF
>TRBV28|.
CASCCDTFYGYTF
>TRBV6-1|.
CASSEGLWRRAYEQYF
>TRBV5-6|TRBD2
CASSGFSGSREQFF
>TRBV7-2|TRBD2
CASSFNSGKNEQFF
>TRBV7-2|.
CASSLVPGDSGTQYF
>TRBV7-8|.
CASCVSSYEQYF
>TRBV28|.
CASKKGTYEQYF
>TRBV7-6|TRBD1
CASSLPTTGDSNQPQHF
>TRBV11-2|.
CASSLENHGTRQSEQYF
>TRBV3-1/TRBV3-2|TRBD2
CASSQAIGGSTQNEQYF
>TRBV24-1|.
CATSDLRQKSSYSNQPQHF
>TRBV19|TRBD2
CASSILGRGDQETQYF
>TRBV19|.
CASSIGSDLSYNEQFF
>TRBV19|TRBD2
CASRPTSGRTVVAQYF
>TRBV21-1|.
CASSNEGHHTDTQYF
>TRBV19|.
CASSMNRYEQYF
>TRBV7-9|.
CASSPEGAIEETQYF
>TRBV3-1/TRBV3-2|TRBD2
CASSWGLAGGPGETQYF
>TRBV5-1|.
CASSLSRNSPLHF